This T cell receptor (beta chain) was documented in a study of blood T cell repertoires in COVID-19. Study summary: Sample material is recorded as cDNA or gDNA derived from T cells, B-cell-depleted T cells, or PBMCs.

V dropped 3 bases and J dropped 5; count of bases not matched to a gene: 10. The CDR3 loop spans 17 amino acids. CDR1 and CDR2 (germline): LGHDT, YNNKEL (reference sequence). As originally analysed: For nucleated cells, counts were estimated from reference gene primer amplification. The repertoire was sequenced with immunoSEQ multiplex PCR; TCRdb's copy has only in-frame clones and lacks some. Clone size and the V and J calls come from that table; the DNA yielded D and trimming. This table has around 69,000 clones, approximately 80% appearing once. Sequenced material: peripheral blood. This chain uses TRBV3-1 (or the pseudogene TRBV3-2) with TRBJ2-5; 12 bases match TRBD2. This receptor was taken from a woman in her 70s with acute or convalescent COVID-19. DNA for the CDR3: TGTGCCAGCAGCCAGCCCCGACTAGCGGGAGTAGGGGAGACCCAGTACTTC. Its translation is CASSQPRLAGVGETQYF.